This T cell receptor (beta chain) was documented in a study of T cell repertoires in cytomegalovirus infection. Overall study: An indication of both CMV infection and matching HLA type came from public TCR beta signatures. Study-wide findings and caveats: Dominating the ex vivo response were TCR beta clonotypes that were CMV-specific and HLA-C-restricted. Accumulated public TCR beta family frequency recognized individuals carrying CMV together with the relevant HLA.

TCRdb reanalysed the reads using MiXCR and keeps one entry per CDR3 protein. In the table there are approximately 550,000 distinct CDR3 sequences, about 15% of which are singletons. The CDR3 has 15 residues. Per germline, CDR1 DFQATT and CDR2 SNEGSKA (reference sequence). With V trimmed by 1 base and J by 3 bases, 3 bases remained unmatched. This clonotype was seen more than once but under ten times. Its target is unknown. The sample consisted of CD8+ T cells from PBMCs. The V call is TRBV20-1, the J call TRBJ2-3; 11 positions match TRBD2. This receptor was taken from a human donor in good health (CMV status not recorded). Some clones in this sample may be carry-over from other donors' samples. CDR3 residues: CSARAASGRTDTQYF. CDR3 sequence (DNA): TGCAGTGCTAGAGCGGCTAGCGGGAGGACAGATACGCAGTATTTT.